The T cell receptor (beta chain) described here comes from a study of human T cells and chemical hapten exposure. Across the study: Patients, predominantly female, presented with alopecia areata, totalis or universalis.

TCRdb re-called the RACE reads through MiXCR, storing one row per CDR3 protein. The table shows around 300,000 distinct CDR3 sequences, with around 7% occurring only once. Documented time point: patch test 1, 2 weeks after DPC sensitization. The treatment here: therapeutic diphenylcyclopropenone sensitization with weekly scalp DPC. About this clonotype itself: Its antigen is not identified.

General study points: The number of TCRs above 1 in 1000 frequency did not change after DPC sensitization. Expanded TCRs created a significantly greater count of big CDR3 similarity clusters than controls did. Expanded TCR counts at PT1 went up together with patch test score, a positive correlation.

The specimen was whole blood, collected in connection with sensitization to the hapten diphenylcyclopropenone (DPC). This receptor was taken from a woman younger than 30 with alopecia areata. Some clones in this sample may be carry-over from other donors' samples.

The CDR3 nucleotides read TGTGCCAGCAGTTACAGGACAATATCTGGGGCCAACGTCCTGACTTTC. It yields the protein CASSYRTISGANVLTF. V gene TRBV6-6 combines with J gene TRBJ2-6, with a possible D match to TRBD1 (5 bases). Trimming took off 2 bases at V and 1 base at J, with 9 bases between the two ends. Germline V gene sequence: CDR1 MNHNY, CDR2 SVGAGI (reference sequence). This CDR3 spans 16 amino acids.